This TCR beta chain is drawn from a study of T cells in Graves' hyperthyroidism and ophthalmopathy. General study points: Most clonotypes that expanded in the thyroid above 0.001 also showed up in blood.

Germline V gene lookup returns CDR1 SGHRS and CDR2 YFSETQ. The CDR3 runs 18 residues. The junction had 15 bases not matched to a gene; V was cut back by 7 bases and J by 4 bases. This clonotype was seen ten or more times. Its antigen is not known. Stable Graves' hyperthyroidism denoted no ophthalmopathy progression over 18 months. TCR beta CDR3 region amplification was performed from RNA transcripts. A set of HTBI primers served as the primers for a first-round RT-PCR of the TCR CDR3. Using its own MiXCR run on the multiplex PCR reads, TCRdb lists one record per CDR3 protein. The sample lists approximately 320,000 distinct CDR3 sequences; 16% were seen once.

The receptor was derived from a man aged 25 to 40 with Graves' hyperthyroidism. The sequencing sample was made of blood. The V call is TRBV5-1, the J call TRBJ2-3; TRBD2 aligns across 13 bases. The CDR3 protein is CASRPPGLAGAPADTQYF. CDR3 bases: TGCGCCAGCCGCCCCCCCGGACTAGCGGGAGCTCCGGCAGATACGCAGTATTTT. Variable domain in full (rest from reference TRBV5-1 and TRBJ2-3): KAGVTQTPRYLIKTRGQQVTLSCSPISGHRSVSWYQQTPGQGLQFLFEYFSETQRNKGNFPGRFSGRQFSNSRSEMNVSTLELGDSALYLCASRPPGLAGAPADTQYFGPGTRLTVL.